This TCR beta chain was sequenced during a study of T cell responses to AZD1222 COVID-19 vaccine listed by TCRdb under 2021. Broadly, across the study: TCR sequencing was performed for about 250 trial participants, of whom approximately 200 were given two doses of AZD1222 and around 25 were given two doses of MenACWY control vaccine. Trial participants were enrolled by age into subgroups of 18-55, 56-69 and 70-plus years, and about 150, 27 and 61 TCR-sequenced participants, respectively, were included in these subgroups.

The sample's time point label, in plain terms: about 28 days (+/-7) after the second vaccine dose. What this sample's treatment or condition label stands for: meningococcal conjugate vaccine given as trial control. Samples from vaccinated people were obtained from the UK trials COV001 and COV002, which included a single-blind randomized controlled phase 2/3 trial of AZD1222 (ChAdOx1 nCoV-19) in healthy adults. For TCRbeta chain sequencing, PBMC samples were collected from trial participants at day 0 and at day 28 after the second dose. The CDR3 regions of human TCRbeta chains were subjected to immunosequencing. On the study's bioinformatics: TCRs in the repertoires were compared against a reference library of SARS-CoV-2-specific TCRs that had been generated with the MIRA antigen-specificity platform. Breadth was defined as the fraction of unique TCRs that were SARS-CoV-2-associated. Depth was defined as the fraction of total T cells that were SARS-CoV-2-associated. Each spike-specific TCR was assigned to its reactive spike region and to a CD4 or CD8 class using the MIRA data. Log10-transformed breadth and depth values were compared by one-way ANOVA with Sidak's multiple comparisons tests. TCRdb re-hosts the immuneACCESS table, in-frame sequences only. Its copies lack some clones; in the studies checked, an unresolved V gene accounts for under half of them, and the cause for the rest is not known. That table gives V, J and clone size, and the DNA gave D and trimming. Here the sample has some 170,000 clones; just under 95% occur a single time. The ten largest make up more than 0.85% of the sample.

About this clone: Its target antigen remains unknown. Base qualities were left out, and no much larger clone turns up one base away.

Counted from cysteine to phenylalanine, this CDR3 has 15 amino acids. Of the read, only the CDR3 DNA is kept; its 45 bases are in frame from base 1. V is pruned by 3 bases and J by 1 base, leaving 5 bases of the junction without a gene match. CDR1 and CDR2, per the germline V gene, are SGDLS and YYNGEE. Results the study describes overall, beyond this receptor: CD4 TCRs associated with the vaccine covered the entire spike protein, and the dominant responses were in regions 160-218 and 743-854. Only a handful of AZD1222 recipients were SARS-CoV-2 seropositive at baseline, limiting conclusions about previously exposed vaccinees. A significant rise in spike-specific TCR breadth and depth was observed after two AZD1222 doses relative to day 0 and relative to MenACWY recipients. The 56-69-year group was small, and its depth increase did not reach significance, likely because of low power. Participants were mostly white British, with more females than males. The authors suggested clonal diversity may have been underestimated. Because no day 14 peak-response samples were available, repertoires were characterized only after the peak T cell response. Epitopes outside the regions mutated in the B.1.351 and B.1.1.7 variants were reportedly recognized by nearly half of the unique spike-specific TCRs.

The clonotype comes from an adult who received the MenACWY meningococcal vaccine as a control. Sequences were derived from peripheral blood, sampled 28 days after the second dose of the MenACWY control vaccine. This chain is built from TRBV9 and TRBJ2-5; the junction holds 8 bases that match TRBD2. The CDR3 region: CASSGSGGPQETQYF. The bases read TGTGCCAGCAGCGGTTCGGGGGGGCCCCAAGAGACCCAGTACTTC.